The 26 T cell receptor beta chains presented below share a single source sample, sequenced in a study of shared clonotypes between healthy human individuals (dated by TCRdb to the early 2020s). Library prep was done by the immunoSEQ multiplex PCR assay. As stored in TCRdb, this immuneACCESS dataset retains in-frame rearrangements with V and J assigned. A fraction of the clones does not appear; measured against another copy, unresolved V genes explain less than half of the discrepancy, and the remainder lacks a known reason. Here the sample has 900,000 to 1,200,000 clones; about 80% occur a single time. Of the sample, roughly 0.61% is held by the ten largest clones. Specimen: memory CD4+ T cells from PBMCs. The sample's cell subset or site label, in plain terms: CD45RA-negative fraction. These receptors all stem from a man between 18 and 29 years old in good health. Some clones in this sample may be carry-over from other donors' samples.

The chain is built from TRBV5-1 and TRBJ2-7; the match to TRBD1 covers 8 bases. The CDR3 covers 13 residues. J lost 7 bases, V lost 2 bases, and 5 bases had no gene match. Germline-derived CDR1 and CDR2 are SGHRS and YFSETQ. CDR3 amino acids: CASSLETGAEQYF. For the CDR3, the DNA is TGCGCCAGCAGCTTAGAGACAGGGGCGGAGCAGTACTTC.

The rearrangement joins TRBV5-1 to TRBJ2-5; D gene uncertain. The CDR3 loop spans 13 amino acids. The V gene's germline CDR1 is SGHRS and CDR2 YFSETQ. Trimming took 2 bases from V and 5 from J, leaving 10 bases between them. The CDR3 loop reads CASSLIVHETQYF. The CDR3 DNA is TGCGCCAGCAGCTTAATAGTCCACGAGACCCAGTACTTC.

DNA of the CDR3: TGTGCCAGCATTCCTTCCACTTACTCCTACGAGCAGTACTTC. This gives the protein CASIPSTYSYEQYF. The chain uses TRBV2 and TRBJ2-7; the D is unclear. V was cut by 7 bases and J by 0 bases, with 13 bases left in between. The V gene's germline CDR1 is SNHLY and CDR2 FYNNEI. The CDR3 spans 14 residues. The full variable domain, its missing parts supplied by reference TRBV2 and TRBJ2-7, is EPEVTQTPSHQVTQMGQEVILRCVPISNHLYFYWYRQILGQKVEFLVSFYNNEISEKSEIFDDQFSVERPDGSNFTLKIRSTKLEDSAMYFCASIPSTYSYEQYFGPGTRLTVT.

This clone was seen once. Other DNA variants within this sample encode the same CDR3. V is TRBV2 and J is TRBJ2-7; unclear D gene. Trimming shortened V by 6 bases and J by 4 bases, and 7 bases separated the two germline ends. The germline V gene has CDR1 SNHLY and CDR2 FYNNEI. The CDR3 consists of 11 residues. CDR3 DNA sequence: TGTGCCAGCAGCCTTCATTACGAGCAGTACTTC. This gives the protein CASSLHYEQYF.

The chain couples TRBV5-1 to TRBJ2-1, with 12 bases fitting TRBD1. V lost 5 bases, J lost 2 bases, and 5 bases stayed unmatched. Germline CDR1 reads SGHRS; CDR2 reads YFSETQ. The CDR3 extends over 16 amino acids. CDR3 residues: CASRGQGATPYNEQFF. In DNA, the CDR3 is TGCGCCAGCAGGGGACAGGGGGCGACCCCCTACAATGAGCAGTTCTTC.

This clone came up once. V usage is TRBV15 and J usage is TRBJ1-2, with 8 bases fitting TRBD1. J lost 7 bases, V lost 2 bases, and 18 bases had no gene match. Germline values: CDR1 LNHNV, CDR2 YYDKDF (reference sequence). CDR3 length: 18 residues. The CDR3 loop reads CATSRTDRGGKSGGGYTF. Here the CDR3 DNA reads TGTGCCACCAGCAGAACCGACAGGGGCGGGAAGTCAGGAGGTGGCTACACCTTC.

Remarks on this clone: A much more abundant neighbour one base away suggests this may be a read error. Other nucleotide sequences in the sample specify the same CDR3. CDR3 in amino acids: CASSPERGNQPQHF. CDR3 bases: TGTGCCAGCAGTCCCGAGAGGGGCAATCAGCCCCAGCATTTT. The genes are TRBV2 and TRBJ1-5; unclear D gene. The CDR3 sequence is 14 residues long. Germline CDR1 SNHLY, CDR2 FYNNEI. Trimming stripped 5 bases from V and 2 bases from J, with 10 bases between.

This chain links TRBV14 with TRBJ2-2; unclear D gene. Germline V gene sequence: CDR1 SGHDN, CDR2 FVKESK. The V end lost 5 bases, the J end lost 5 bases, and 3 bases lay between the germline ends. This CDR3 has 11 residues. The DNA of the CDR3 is TGTGCCAGCAGCTGGACCGGGGAGCTGTTTTTT. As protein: CASSWTGELFF.

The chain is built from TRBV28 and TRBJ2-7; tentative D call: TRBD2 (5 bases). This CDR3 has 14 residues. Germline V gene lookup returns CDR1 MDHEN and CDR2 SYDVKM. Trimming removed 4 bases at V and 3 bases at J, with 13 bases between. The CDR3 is CASSWSSFVYEQYF. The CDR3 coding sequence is TGTGCCAGCAGTTGGTCTAGCTTTGTCTACGAGCAGTACTTC.

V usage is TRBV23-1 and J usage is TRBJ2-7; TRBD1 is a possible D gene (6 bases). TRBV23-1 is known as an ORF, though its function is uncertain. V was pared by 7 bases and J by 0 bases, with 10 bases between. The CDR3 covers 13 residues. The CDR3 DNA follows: TGCGCCAGCACCAGACAGGCCTCCTACGAGCAGTACTTC. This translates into CASTRQASYEQYF.

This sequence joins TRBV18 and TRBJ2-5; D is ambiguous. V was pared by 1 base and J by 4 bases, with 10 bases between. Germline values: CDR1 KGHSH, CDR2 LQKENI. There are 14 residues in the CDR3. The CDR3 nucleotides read TGTGCCAGCTCACCACTGGCGACGGGAGAGACCCAGTACTTC. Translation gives CASSPLATGETQYF.

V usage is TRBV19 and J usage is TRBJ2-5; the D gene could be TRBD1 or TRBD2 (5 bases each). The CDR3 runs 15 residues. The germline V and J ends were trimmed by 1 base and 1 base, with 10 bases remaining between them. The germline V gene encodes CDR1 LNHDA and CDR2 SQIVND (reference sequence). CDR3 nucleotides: TGTGCCAGTAGTATAGTACTAGGGGTCCAAGAGACCCAGTACTTC. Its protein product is CASSIVLGVQETQYF.

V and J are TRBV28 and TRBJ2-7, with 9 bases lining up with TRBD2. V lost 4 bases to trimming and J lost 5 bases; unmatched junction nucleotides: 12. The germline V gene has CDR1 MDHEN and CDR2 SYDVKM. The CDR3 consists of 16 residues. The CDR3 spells CASSSPEAGGRHEQYF. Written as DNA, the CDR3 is TGTGCCAGCAGTTCCCCCGAGGCGGGAGGGCGCCACGAGCAGTACTTC.

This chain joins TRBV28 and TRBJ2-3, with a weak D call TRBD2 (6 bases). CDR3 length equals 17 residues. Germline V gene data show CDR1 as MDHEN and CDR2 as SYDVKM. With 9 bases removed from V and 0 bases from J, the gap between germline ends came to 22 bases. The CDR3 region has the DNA TGTGCCAGTAGACCGCCCGGACTATACGCTAGCACAGATACGCAGTATTTT. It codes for CASRPPGLYASTDTQYF.

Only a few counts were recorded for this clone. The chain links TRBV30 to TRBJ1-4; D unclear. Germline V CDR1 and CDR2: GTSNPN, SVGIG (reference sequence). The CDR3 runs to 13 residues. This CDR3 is CASTPSAEGKLFF. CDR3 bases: TGTGCGTCTACTCCCTCTGCGGAAGGAAAACTGTTTTTT.

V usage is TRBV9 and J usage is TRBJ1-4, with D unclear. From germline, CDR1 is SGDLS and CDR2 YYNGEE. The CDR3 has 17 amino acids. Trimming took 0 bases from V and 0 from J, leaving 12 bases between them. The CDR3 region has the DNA TGTGCCAGCAGCGTAGCTCCAGGATATGCAACTAATGAAAAACTGTTTTTT. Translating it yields CASSVAPGYATNEKLFF.

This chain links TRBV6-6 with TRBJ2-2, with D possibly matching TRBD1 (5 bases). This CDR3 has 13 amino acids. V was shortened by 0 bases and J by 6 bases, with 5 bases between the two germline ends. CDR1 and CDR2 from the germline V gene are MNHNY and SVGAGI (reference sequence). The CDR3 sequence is CASSYSQAGELFF. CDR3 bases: TGTGCCAGCAGTTACTCACAGGCCGGGGAGCTGTTTTTT.

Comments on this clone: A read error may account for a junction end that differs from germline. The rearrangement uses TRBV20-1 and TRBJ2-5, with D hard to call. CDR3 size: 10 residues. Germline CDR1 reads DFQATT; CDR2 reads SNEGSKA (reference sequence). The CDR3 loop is CSAHHETQYF. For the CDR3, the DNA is TGCAGTGCCCACCACGAGACCCAGTACTTC.

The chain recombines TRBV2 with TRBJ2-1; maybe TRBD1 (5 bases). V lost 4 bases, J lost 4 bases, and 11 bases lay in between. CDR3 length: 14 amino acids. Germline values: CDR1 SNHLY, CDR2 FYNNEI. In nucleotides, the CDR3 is TGTGCCAGCAGTGGGTCAGGGCAGTACAATGAGCAGTTCTTC. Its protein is CASSGSGQYNEQFF.

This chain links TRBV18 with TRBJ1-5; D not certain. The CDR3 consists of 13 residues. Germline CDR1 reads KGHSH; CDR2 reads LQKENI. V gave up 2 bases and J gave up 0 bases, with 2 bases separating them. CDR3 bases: TGTGCCAGCTCACCATTTAGCAATCAGCCCCAGCATTTT. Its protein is CASSPFSNQPQHF. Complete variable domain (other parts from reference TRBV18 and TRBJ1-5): NAGVMQNPRHLVRRRGQEARLRCSPMKGHSHVYWYRQLPEEGLKFMVYLQKENIIDESGMPKERFSAEFPKEGPSILRIQQVVRGDSAAYFCASSPFSNQPQHFGDGTRLSIL.

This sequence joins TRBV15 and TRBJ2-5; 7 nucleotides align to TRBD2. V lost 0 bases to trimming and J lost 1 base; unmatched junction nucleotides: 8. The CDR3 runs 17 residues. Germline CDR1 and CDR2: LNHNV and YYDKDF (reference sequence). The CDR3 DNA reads TGTGCCACCAGCAGAGATCTGGTGGCTAGCGGCCAAGAGACCCAGTACTTC. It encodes CATSRDLVASGQETQYF.

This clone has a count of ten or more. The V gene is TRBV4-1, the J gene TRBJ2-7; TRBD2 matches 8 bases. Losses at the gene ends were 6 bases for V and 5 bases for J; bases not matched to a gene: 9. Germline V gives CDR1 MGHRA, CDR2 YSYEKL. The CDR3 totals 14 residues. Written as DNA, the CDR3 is TGCGCCAGCAGTTCGCGGGAGCGGGGGAACGAGCAGTACTTC. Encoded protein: CASSSRERGNEQYF.

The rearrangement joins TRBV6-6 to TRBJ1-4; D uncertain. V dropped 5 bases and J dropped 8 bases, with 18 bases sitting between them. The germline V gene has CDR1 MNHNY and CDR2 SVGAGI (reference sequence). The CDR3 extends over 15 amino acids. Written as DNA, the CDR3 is TGTGCCAGCAGTCCTTTGGGCTGGCCTGGCGAAAAACTGTTTTTT. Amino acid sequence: CASSPLGWPGEKLFF.

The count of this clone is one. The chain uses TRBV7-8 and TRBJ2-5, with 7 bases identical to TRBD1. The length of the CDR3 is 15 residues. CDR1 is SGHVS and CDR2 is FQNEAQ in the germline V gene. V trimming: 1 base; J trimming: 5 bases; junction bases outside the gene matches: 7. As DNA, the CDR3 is TGTGCCAGCAGCTTAGAAGGGGGCCCCGGGGAGACCCAGTACTTC. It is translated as CASSLEGGPGETQYF.

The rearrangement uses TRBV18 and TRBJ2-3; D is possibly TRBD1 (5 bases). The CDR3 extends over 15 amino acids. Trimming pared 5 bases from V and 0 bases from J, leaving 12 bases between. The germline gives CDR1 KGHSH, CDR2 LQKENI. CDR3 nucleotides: TGTGCCAGCTCAACCACAGGAACTAGCACAGATACGCAGTATTTT. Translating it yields CASSTTGTSTDTQYF.

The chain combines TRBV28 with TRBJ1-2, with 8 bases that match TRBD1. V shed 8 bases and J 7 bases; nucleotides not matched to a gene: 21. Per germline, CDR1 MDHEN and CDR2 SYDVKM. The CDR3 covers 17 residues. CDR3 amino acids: CASGLRVRGPRDFGYTF. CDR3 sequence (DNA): TGTGCCAGCGGCCTGAGGGTCAGGGGGCCTCGAGATTTTGGCTACACCTTC.